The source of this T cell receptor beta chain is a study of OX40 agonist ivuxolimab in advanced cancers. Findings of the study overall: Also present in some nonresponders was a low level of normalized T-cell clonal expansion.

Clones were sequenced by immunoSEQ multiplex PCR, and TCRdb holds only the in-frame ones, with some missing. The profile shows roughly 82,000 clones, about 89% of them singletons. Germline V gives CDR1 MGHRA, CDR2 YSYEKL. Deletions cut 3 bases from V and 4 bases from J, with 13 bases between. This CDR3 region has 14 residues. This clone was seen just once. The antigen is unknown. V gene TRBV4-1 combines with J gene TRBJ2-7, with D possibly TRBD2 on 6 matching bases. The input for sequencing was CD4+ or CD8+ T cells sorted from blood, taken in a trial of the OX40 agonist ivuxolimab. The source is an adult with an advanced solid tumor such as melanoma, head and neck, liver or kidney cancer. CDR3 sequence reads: CASSHPLRGYEQYF. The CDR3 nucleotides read TGCGCCAGCAGCCACCCTCTCCGGGGGTACGAGCAGTACTTC.